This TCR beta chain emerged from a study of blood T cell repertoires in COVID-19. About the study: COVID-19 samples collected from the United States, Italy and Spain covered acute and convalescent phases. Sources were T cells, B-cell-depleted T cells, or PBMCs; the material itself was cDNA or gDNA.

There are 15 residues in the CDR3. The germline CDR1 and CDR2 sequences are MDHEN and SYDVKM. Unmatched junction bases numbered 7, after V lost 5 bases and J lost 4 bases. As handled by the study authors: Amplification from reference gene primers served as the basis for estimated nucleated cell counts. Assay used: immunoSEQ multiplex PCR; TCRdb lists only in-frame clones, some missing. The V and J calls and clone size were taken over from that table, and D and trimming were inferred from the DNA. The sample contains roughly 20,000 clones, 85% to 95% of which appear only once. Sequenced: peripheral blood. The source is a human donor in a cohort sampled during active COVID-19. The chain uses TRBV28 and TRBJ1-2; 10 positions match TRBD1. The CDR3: CASSRSGTGAYGYTF. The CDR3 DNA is TGTGCCAGCAGTCGCAGCGGGACAGGGGCCTATGGCTACACCTTC.